A single TCR beta chain is shown here with its context. Germline V CDR1 and CDR2: SGDLS, YYNGEE. The V end lost 4 bases, the J end lost 0 bases, and 10 bases lay between the germline ends. CDR3 length equals 15 residues. Reverse transcribing all isolated RNA meant expressed TCRB transcripts were sequenced. Naive, central memory and regulatory T cell samples yielded around 3.9 million reads on average. Sequencing was performed with immunoSEQ multiplex PCR; in TCRdb, only in-frame clones are kept and a portion is missing. Seen here are around 430,000 clones, about 29% observed once, and the top ten hold about 0.065%. The sample comes from a study of beta chain features in type 1 diabetes. Study context: Healthy donors, compared against patients, showed similar age, gender and cell yields. The number of sorted cells examined across all samples was approximately 110,000,000.

The gene calls are TRBV9 and TRBJ2-2; D uncertain. The sequence came from a man between 18 and 35 years old in good health. What was sequenced was naive CD4+ T cells from blood. The CDR3 DNA follows: TGTGCCAGCAGCCCCAGATCGTCGAACACCGGGGAGCTGTTTTTT. It is translated as CASSPRSSNTGELFF.